The 19 T cell receptor beta chains below come from one sample, sequenced in a study of cytomegalovirus exposure and HLA in healthy donors. This PCR relied on a set of 60 Vbeta primers and 13 Jbeta primers. Data came from immunoSEQ multiplex PCR; TCRdb stores just in-frame clones and leaves some out. The sample table includes 150,000 to 200,000 clones. Input material: PBMCs. The receptor source for this set is a woman aged 55-75 years in good health and CMV-seronegative.

The V gene is TRBV7-2, the J gene TRBJ2-2, with D maybe TRBD2 (5 bases). V was shortened by 1 base and J by 2 bases, with 8 bases between the two germline ends. This CDR3 is built from 15 residues. Germline-derived CDR1 and CDR2 are SGHTA and FQGNSA. DNA for the CDR3: TGTGCCAGCAGCTTAGTGGGGAGTAACACCGGGGAGCTGTTTTTT. This gives the protein CASSLVGSNTGELFF.

This sequence joins TRBV18 and TRBJ1-4, with 7 bases identical to TRBD1. The CDR3 runs to 14 residues. Germline CDR1 and CDR2: KGHSH and LQKENI. Trimming removed 6 bases from V and 5 bases from J; junction bases left unmatched: 6. The CDR3 region is CASSRGDSNEKLFF. In DNA, the CDR3 is TGTGCCAGCTCCCGAGGGGACAGCAATGAAAAACTGTTTTTT.

The rearrangement joins TRBV19 to TRBJ2-3, with 10 bases identical to TRBD2. CDR3 size: 16 residues. The germline gives CDR1 LNHDA, CDR2 SQIVND (reference sequence). Trimming cost V 1 base and J 0 bases; bases outside gene matches: 1. The CDR3 region has the DNA TGTGCCAGTAGTATAGTTAGCGGGGGGAGCACAGATACGCAGTATTTT. Amino acid sequence: CASSIVSGGSTDTQYF.

As DNA, the CDR3 is TGTGCCAGCAGTGAAGCGCTCCGAAGGACAGGAAAATTAAAAGGCTGGAGCTACGAGCAGTACTTC. Amino acids: CASSEALRRTGKLKGWSYEQYF. The chain employs TRBV2 and TRBJ2-7, with TRBD1 matching over 7 bases. V trimming: 0 bases; J trimming: 3 bases; junction bases outside the gene matches: 26. There are 22 residues in the CDR3. Germline loops: CDR1 SNHLY, CDR2 FYNNEI.

The chain uses TRBV4-2 and TRBJ2-5, with D tentatively TRBD2 (6 bases). With the DNA end fitting TRBJ2-7 better, the J assignment may be wrong. The germline V gene has CDR1 LGHNA and CDR2 YNFKEQ. The CDR3 runs to 14 residues. CDR3 bases: TGTGCCAGCAGCCCCGGGGTAGCGGTCTACGAGCAGTACTTC. It encodes CASSPGVAVYEQYF.

The chain combines TRBV27 with TRBJ1-1; 9 bases align to TRBD1. Trimming removed 5 bases from V and 4 bases from J; junction bases left unmatched: 11. Germline assignment: CDR1 MNHEY and CDR2 SMNVEV (reference sequence). This CDR3 comprises 16 residues. This chain's CDR3 is CASSPSTGGWSTEAFF. The CDR3 region has the DNA TGTGCCAGCAGTCCATCCACAGGGGGCTGGTCCACTGAAGCTTTCTTT.

The chain couples TRBV27 to TRBJ2-1, with 15 bases identical to TRBD2. This CDR3 comprises 18 residues. Trimming took 5 bases from V and 6 from J; bases not matched to a gene: 11. In germline, CDR1 is MNHEY, CDR2 SMNVEV (reference sequence). The CDR3 sequence: CASSPRGTSGGTFNEQFF. CDR3 coding DNA: TGTGCCAGCAGTCCCAGGGGGACTAGCGGGGGGACCTTCAATGAGCAGTTCTTC.

The rearrangement joins TRBV2 to TRBJ1-5; TRBD1 aligns across 9 bases. Germline CDR1 reads SNHLY; CDR2 reads FYNNEI. The CDR3 spans 13 residues. J was trimmed by 5 bases and V by 4 bases; bases with no gene match: 0. CDR3 sequence reads: CASSGDRDQPQHF. CDR3 nucleotides: TGTGCCAGCAGTGGGGACAGGGATCAGCCCCAGCATTTT.

This chain connects TRBV25-1 to TRBJ2-7; maybe TRBD2 (6 bases). The CDR3 runs to 13 residues. The germline V gene has CDR1 MGHDK and CDR2 SYGVNS. The germline V and J ends were trimmed by 7 bases and 3 bases, with 13 bases remaining between them. The CDR3 spells CASTRRGSYEQYF. Written as DNA, the CDR3 is TGTGCCAGCACGCGGCGGGGAAGCTACGAGCAGTACTTC.

The rearrangement uses TRBV7-9 and TRBJ1-5; 8 nucleotides line up with TRBD1. Germline V gene lookup returns CDR1 SEHNR and CDR2 FQNEAQ (reference sequence). The CDR3 has 12 amino acids. V trimming: 5 bases; J trimming: 10 bases; junction bases outside the gene matches: 4. CDR3 in DNA: TGTGCCAGCAGCCAAGACAGGGGACCCCAGCATTTT. Translating it yields CASSQDRGPQHF.

This chain joins TRBV5-1 and TRBJ1-2; D possibly corresponds to TRBD1 (6 bases). V lost 1 base, J lost 8 bases, and 12 bases lay in between. Germline CDR1 reads SGHRS; CDR2 reads YFSETQ. The CDR3 runs 13 residues. This chain's CDR3 is CASSLTGLQGYTF. CDR3 nucleotide sequence: TGCGCCAGCAGCTTGACAGGGTTACAAGGCTACACCTTC.

The chain recombines TRBV18 with TRBJ1-1; 8 bases are a match to TRBD1. The CDR3 runs 15 residues. Trimming at V came to 0 bases and at J to 5 bases, leaving 5 bases not matched to a gene. Per germline, CDR1 KGHSH and CDR2 LQKENI. CDR3 residues: CASSPPGQGRTEAFF. The CDR3, as DNA: TGTGCCAGCTCACCACCCGGACAGGGTCGAACTGAAGCTTTCTTT.

The V gene is TRBV29-1, the J gene TRBJ1-1; D may be TRBD1 (5 bases). Germline V gives CDR1 SQVTM, CDR2 ANQGSEA. V gave up 1 base and J gave up 3 bases, with 15 bases separating them. The CDR3 loop spans 15 amino acids. CDR3 loop: CSVEGRAGWDTEAFF. CDR3 in DNA: TGCAGCGTTGAAGGTAGGGCAGGGTGGGACACTGAAGCTTTCTTT.

The chain is built from TRBV7-9 and TRBJ1-1; 8 nucleotides align to TRBD1. The V and J ends lost 7 bases and 4 bases, in that order; junction bases with no gene match: 8. The CDR3 is 14 residues long. CDR1 is SEHNR, CDR2 FQNEAQ, per germline (reference sequence). The CDR3 region is CASNPGQGPTEAFF. The CDR3 bases are TGTGCCAGCAACCCCGGACAGGGCCCCACTGAAGCTTTCTTT.

The gene calls are TRBV19 and TRBJ2-1; 8 nucleotides line up with TRBD2. The CDR3 covers 17 residues. V dropped 0 bases and J dropped 4; count of bases not matched to a gene: 8. Looked up from germline, CDR1 is LNHDA and CDR2 is SQIVND (reference sequence). The CDR3 DNA follows: TGTGCCAGTAGTATAGATTCTAGCGGGCGAGGGTACAATGAGCAGTTCTTC. It is translated as CASSIDSSGRGYNEQFF.

The rearrangement links TRBV9 to TRBJ1-5; tentatively, D is TRBD1 (5 bases). CDR1 is SGDLS, CDR2 YYNGEE, per germline. The CDR3 extends over 14 amino acids. V lost 0 bases and J 1 base, leaving 5 bases between the germline ends. The CDR3 bases are TGTGCCAGCAGCGTAGAGGGGAGCAATCAGCCCCAGCATTTT. Translating it yields CASSVEGSNQPQHF.

V usage is TRBV6-6 and J usage is TRBJ2-1; 13 bases align to TRBD2. The CDR3 totals 15 residues. Trimming at V came to 6 bases and at J to 4 bases, leaving 3 bases not matched to a gene. Per germline, CDR1 MNHNY and CDR2 SVGAGI (reference sequence). Here the CDR3 DNA reads TGTGCCAGCAGCGGACTAGCGGGGGCGTACAATGAGCAGTTCTTC. It translates to CASSGLAGAYNEQFF.

J is TRBJ1-5 and V is TRBV15; TRBD1 matches at 10 bases. The CDR3 is 16 residues long. The germline V gene encodes CDR1 LNHNV and CDR2 YYDKDF (reference sequence). Trimming took 1 base from V and 7 from J; bases not matched to a gene: 7. The CDR3 reads CATSRGTGGGWQPQHF. The DNA for the CDR3 is TGTGCCACCAGCAGAGGGACAGGGGGGGGATGGCAGCCCCAGCATTTT.

The chain combines TRBV19 with TRBJ1-3; D is uncertain. Trimming left V 7 bases short and J 4 bases short, with 20 bases between. The CDR3 runs 16 residues. Germline CDR1 is LNHDA and CDR2 is SQIVND (reference sequence). For the CDR3, the DNA is TGTGCCAGTACCGCATTGGCCCTGGGGAGCGGAAACACCATATATTTT. This codes for CASTALALGSGNTIYF.